This TCR beta chain was retrieved from a study of tumour-infiltrating T cells in Burkitt lymphoma (TCRdb year 2020). With regard to the full study: All epidemiological subtypes of Burkitt lymphoma were represented in the cohort, which was made up of 70 to 85 patients. TCR repertoire data were correlated with clinical outcome; productive clonality predicted overall and progression-free survival, independent of established prognosticators including age at diagnosis. Overall results and qualifications from the work: Numerous Burkitt lymphoma patients were found to share several public clonotypes, a finding suggesting shared tumour neoantigen selection that is absent from diffuse large B-cell lymphoma.

Preparation of the library involved the immunoSEQ multiplex PCR assay. TCRdb stores this immuneACCESS table with in-frame sequences only. Part of the clones is absent; in the studies checked, under half of the shortfall reflects unresolved V genes, and no reason is known for the rest. This sample has thousands of clones in its table, and 70% to 90% of those were observed once. The ten biggest clones cover approximately 11% of the sample. CDR1 LNHDA and CDR2 SQIVND were looked up in the germline V gene (reference sequence). The V end loses 5 bases and the J end loses 8 bases, and a stretch of 16 bases separates them. The CDR3 contains 14 residues, cysteine and phenylalanine counted. Only the CDR3 DNA is retained, 42 bases long and in frame from the first base. The count of this clone is one. No cognate antigen has been identified for it. Per-base qualities were not stored, and no clone one base away is much larger.

The sequence is built from TRBV19 and TRBJ1-5; a weak D assignment points to TRBD1 (6 bases agree). The sequence came from a human donor with Burkitt lymphoma. The sequencing sample was made of tumor tissue. This receptor carries the CDR3 CASSLGGNMEPQHF. The nucleotides are TGTGCCAGTAGTTTAGGGGGTAATATGGAGCCCCAGCATTTT.